This T cell receptor beta chain comes out of a study of beta chain features in type 1 diabetes. The investigators reverse transcribed all of the isolated RNA, so they sequenced expressed TCRB transcripts. Here immunoSEQ multiplex PCR was the method, and the copy in TCRdb shows in-frame clones only, minus some. The sample lists about 130,000 clones, about 10% occurring once. This clone was counted many times. The antigen is undetermined. Study conclusions and caveats: VDJ junctions from patients with type 1 diabetes contained fewer insertions and more deletions. Significant though moderate, a shortening of TCRB CDR3s appeared in all four CD4+ subsets of Type 1 diabetes patients.

This clonotype was obtained from a man between 18 and 29 years old in good health. Sequencing input: central memory CD4+ T cells from blood.

The CDR3 protein is CSARQGNQPQHF. CDR3 coding DNA: TGCAGCGCTCGGCAGGGTAACCAGCCCCAGCATTTT. The chain couples TRBV29-1 to TRBJ1-5; D is possibly TRBD1 (5 bases). CDR1 and CDR2 from the germline V gene are SQVTM and ANQGSEA. This CDR3 region has 12 residues. Between the trimmed V and J ends, which lost 7 bases and 7 bases, there was a span of 14 bases.